A single sample is the source of the 26 T cell receptor beta chains below, sequenced in a study of beta chain features in type 1 diabetes. All of the isolated RNA was reverse transcribed, so expressed TCRB transcripts were sequenced. The protocol was immunoSEQ multiplex PCR, while the TCRdb copy is restricted to in-frame clones and leaves out a portion. Here the sample spans fewer than 900,000 clones, 17% being singletons. The sample was naive CD4+ T cells from blood. These receptors came from a woman aged 18-29 years in good health.

The chain joins TRBV28 to TRBJ1-4; D might be TRBD1 (5 bases). V gave up 2 bases and J gave up 14 bases, with 12 bases separating them. The CDR3 runs 12 residues. Germline loops: CDR1 MDHEN, CDR2 SYDVKM. The CDR3 spells CASSLIGRGLFF. The CDR3 nucleotides are TGTGCCAGCAGTTTAATAGGACGGGGGCTGTTTTTT.

The chain joins TRBV7-8 to TRBJ2-5; the match to TRBD1 covers 7 bases. V was pared by 3 bases and J by 5 bases, with 6 bases of the junction left unmatched. Germline CDR1 is SGHVS and CDR2 is FQNEAQ. CDR3 size: 14 residues. The CDR3 nucleotides read TGTGCCAGCAGCTTCGGGACAGTTCGGGAGACCCAGTACTTC. The encoded protein is CASSFGTVRETQYF. Full variable domain (rest looked up from reference TRBV7-8 and TRBJ2-5): GAGVSQSPRYKVAKRGQDVALRCDPISGHVSLFWYQQALGQGPEFLTYFQNEAQLDKSGLPSDRFFAERPEGSVSTLKIQRTQQEDSAVYLCASSFGTVRETQYFGPGTRLLVL.

This clone has just a few counts. The J gene is TRBJ2-7, the V gene TRBV13, with D perhaps being TRBD1 or TRBD2 (6 bases each). V lost 6 bases to trimming and J lost 0 bases, with 15 bases between them. The CDR3 length is 15 residues. Germline lookup yields CDR1 PRHDT and CDR2 FYEKMQ (reference sequence). The CDR3 spells CASRRRGTSSYEQYF. The CDR3 bases are TGTGCCAGCAGGCGGAGGGGGACCAGCTCCTACGAGCAGTACTTC.

This clone occurred a few times. The chain recombines TRBV7-8 with TRBJ2-2; unclear D gene. CDR1 and CDR2 (germline): SGHVS, FQNEAQ. The V end was cut by 5 bases, the J end by 6 bases, with 16 bases between. The CDR3 length is 15 residues. The CDR3: CASSQTRGVAGELFF. Written as DNA, the CDR3 is TGTGCCAGCAGCCAGACGCGAGGTGTCGCCGGGGAGCTGTTTTTT.

This clone was detected a few times. This sequence joins TRBV21-1 and TRBJ2-5; the table's D call TRBD2 went unverified against the DNA. TRBV21-1 represents a pseudogene. The CDR3 totals 16 residues. The CDR3 bases are TGTGCCAGCAGCCTGCGGACTAGCGGGTACCAAGAGACCCAGTACTTC. As protein: CASSLRTSGYQETQYF.

This clone was observed a few times. Other DNA sequences in this sample translate to the same CDR3. The V call is TRBV9, the J call TRBJ1-1, with D possibly TRBD1 on 5 matching bases. The CDR3 loop spans 14 amino acids. Germline loops: CDR1 SGDLS, CDR2 YYNGEE. Deletions cut 0 bases from V and 4 bases from J, with 10 bases between. The CDR3 sequence is CASSVDSGGTEAFF. The CDR3 DNA follows: TGTGCCAGCAGCGTAGACTCGGGGGGCACTGAAGCTTTCTTT. Looking up the rest from reference TRBV9 and TRBJ1-1 gives the full variable domain: DSGVTQTPKHLITATGQRVTLRCSPRSGDLSVYWYQQSLDQGLQFLIQYYNGEERAKGNILERFSAQQFPDLHSELNLSSLELGDSALYFCASSVDSGGTEAFFGQGTRLTVV.

The genes are TRBV4-2 and TRBJ2-2; 11 nucleotides align to TRBD2. CDR1 is LGHNA, CDR2 YNFKEQ, per germline. Trimming cost V 2 bases and J 5 bases; bases outside gene matches: 4. This CDR3 contains 16 residues. The CDR3 sequence is CASSQTLAGETGELFF. The DNA for the CDR3 is TGTGCCAGCAGCCAAACACTAGCGGGAGAAACCGGGGAGCTGTTTTTT.

This clone showed up just a few times. The chain recombines TRBV28 with TRBJ1-2; TRBD1 agrees at 8 bases. The CDR3 is 12 amino acids. Germline V gene data show CDR1 as MDHEN and CDR2 as SYDVKM. Trimming took 8 bases from V and 4 from J; bases not matched to a gene: 3. The CDR3 is CASGTGGYGYTF. CDR3 DNA sequence: TGTGCCAGCGGGACAGGAGGCTATGGCTACACCTTC.

This clone was found a few times. V gene TRBV5-4 combines with J gene TRBJ2-2; D is possibly TRBD1 or TRBD2 (6 bases each). Deletions cut 4 bases from V and 7 bases from J, with 17 bases between. The CDR3 length is 15 residues. The germline V gene has CDR1 SGHNT and CDR2 YYREEE (reference sequence). CDR3 residues: CASSVLGGRIGELFF. The CDR3 DNA follows: TGTGCCAGCAGCGTTCTGGGGGGCAGGATCGGGGAGCTGTTTTTT.

This clone has more than one count but fewer than ten. The chain combines TRBV14 with TRBJ2-1; D may correspond to TRBD1 or TRBD2 (5 bases each). The CDR3 contains 15 residues. V was trimmed by 3 bases and J by 4 bases, leaving 13 bases between them. Germline V CDR1 and CDR2: SGHDN, FVKESK. The CDR3: CASSQWGRKYNEQFF. The CDR3 DNA follows: TGTGCCAGCAGCCAGTGGGGGAGAAAGTACAATGAGCAGTTCTTC. Together with reference TRBV14 and TRBJ2-1, the CDR3 gives the full variable domain: EAGVTQFPSHSVIEKGQTVTLRCDPISGHDNLYWYRRVMGKEIKFLLHFVKESKQDESGMPNNRFLAERTGGTYSTLKVQPAELEDSGVYFCASSQWGRKYNEQFFGPGTRLTVL.

V is TRBV2 and J is TRBJ2-5; D unclear. V was shortened by 2 bases and J by 2 bases, with 6 bases between the two germline ends. This CDR3 comprises 13 residues. CDR1 is SNHLY, CDR2 FYNNEI, per germline. The CDR3 region is CASSEMAQETQYF. The DNA of the CDR3 is TGTGCCAGCAGTGAAATGGCTCAAGAGACCCAGTACTTC.

This clone came up a few times. This chain joins TRBV7-2 and TRBJ2-3; maybe TRBD1 (7 bases). The CDR3 extends over 19 amino acids. With 5 bases removed from V and 7 bases from J, the gap between germline ends came to 31 bases. Germline values: CDR1 SGHTA, CDR2 FQGNSA. The CDR3 DNA is TGTGCCAGCAGCCAAGAGGTTTATGAGGCACAGGGGAGGAAATATACGCAGTATTTT. Residues: CASSQEVYEAQGRKYTQYF.

The CDR3 bases are TGTGCCAGTAGTATACGAGGGGGGAACAATGAGCAGTTCTTC. This encodes CASSIRGGNNEQFF. This chain joins TRBV19 and TRBJ2-1, with D perhaps given as TRBD1 or TRBD2 (6 bases each). The length of the CDR3 is 14 residues. Germline loops: CDR1 LNHDA, CDR2 SQIVND (reference sequence). V was clipped by 2 bases and J by 5 bases, with 10 bases between them. Filled out from reference TRBV19 and TRBJ2-1, the complete variable domain reads DGGITQSPKYLFRKEGQNVTLSCEQNLNHDAMYWYRQDPGQGLRLIYYSQIVNDFQKGDIAEGYSVSREKKESFPLTVTSAQKNPTAFYLCASSIRGGNNEQFFGPGTRLTVL.

This clone was counted a few times. The chain has TRBV5-4 and TRBJ1-1; a possible D gene is TRBD1 (5 bases). V lost 2 bases and J lost 6, with 11 bases in between. This CDR3 is 13 amino acids long. Germline values: CDR1 SGHNT, CDR2 YYREEE (reference sequence). The CDR3 region is CASSFYQGAEAFF. The CDR3 DNA reads TGTGCCAGCAGCTTCTACCAGGGAGCTGAAGCTTTCTTT.

The J gene is TRBJ2-6, the V gene TRBV19; D gene uncertain. V lost 5 bases and J 2 bases, leaving 7 bases between the germline ends. From germline, CDR1 is LNHDA and CDR2 SQIVND (reference sequence). The CDR3 contains 14 residues. As DNA, the CDR3 is TGTGCCAGTAGTGATGGCCCTGGGGCCAACGTCCTGACTTTC. Translated: CASSDGPGANVLTF.

The sample holds a few counts of this clone. This sample also contains other DNA sequences that code for the same CDR3. This sequence joins TRBV29-1 and TRBJ2-5; perhaps TRBD2 as D (5 bases). V was cut by 4 bases and J by 5 bases, with 11 bases left in between. Germline CDR1 reads SQVTM; CDR2 reads ANQGSEA. The CDR3 contains 12 residues. The CDR3 DNA sequence: TGCAGCGTTGTTCCTGGGGAGGAGACCCAGTACTTC. Its protein product is CSVVPGEETQYF.

This clone was found a few times. J is TRBJ1-2 and V is TRBV5-4; TRBD1 aligns across 8 bases. The CDR3 extends over 16 amino acids. After removal of 5 bases from V and 8 bases from J, the junction contained 17 bases not matched to a gene. Looked up from germline, CDR1 is SGHNT and CDR2 is YYREEE (reference sequence). The chain's CDR3 is CASRVTGGRLSVGYTF. The CDR3 bases are TGTGCCAGCAGAGTTACAGGGGGGCGGTTGAGTGTGGGCTACACCTTC. Full variable domain (rest looked up from reference TRBV5-4 and TRBJ1-2): ETGVTQSPTHLIKTRGQQVTLRCSSQSGHNTVSWYQQALGQGPQFIFQYYREEENGRGNFPPRFSGLQFPNYSSELNVNALELDDSALYLCASRVTGGRLSVGYTFGSGTRLTVV.

In its sample, this clone was seen a few times. The chain recombines TRBV6-6 with TRBJ2-2; no clear D. CDR3 length equals 14 residues. Germline V lookup: CDR1 MNHNY, CDR2 SVGAGI (reference sequence). V lost 2 bases, J lost 7 bases, and 11 bases lay in between. CDR3 region: CASSYEKAVGELFF. The CDR3 DNA reads TGTGCCAGCAGTTACGAAAAGGCGGTCGGGGAGCTGTTTTTT.

The chain couples TRBV7-6 to TRBJ1-5, with D tentatively TRBD1 (6 bases). Trimming stripped 0 bases from V and 7 bases from J, with 10 bases between. There are 14 residues in the CDR3. In germline, CDR1 is SGHVS, CDR2 FNYEAQ. CDR3 nucleotides: TGTGCCAGCAGCTTAGCGGCAGGGGAGCAGCCCCAGCATTTT. It is translated as CASSLAAGEQPQHF. The whole variable domain, filled in from reference TRBV7-6 and TRBJ1-5, reads GAGVSQSPRYKVTKRGQDVALRCDPISGHVSLYWYRQALGQGPEFLTYFNYEAQQDKSGLPNDRFSAERPEGSISTLTIQRTEQRDSAMYRCASSLAAGEQPQHFGDGTRLSIL.

The V and J genes are TRBV7-9 and TRBJ2-3; 10 bases match TRBD1. The J segment lost 3 bases and the V segment lost 1 base, leaving 4 bases of the junction unmatched. From germline, CDR1 is SEHNR and CDR2 FQNEAQ (reference sequence). The CDR3 contains 16 residues. CDR3 nucleotide sequence: TGTGCCAGCAGCTTAGATCCGGGACAGGGGACAGATACGCAGTATTTT. This gives the protein CASSLDPGQGTDTQYF.

J is TRBJ1-2 and V is TRBV28; weak D call: TRBD1 (6 bases). The CDR3 extends over 13 amino acids. CDR1 is MDHEN and CDR2 is SYDVKM in the germline V gene. Trimming cost V 5 bases and J 8 bases, with 15 bases left between them. The CDR3 sequence: CASSAGTQEGYTF. The CDR3 nucleotides read TGTGCCAGCAGTGCCGGGACACAAGAAGGCTACACCTTC.

This clone occurred a few times. This sequence joins TRBV28 and TRBJ1-1; D uncertain. V was trimmed by 6 bases and J by 11 bases, leaving 22 bases between them. The CDR3 runs 14 residues. Germline values: CDR1 MDHEN, CDR2 SYDVKM. This CDR3 is CASSPLAAGSEAFF. The CDR3, as DNA: TGTGCCAGCAGCCCCCTTGCCGCCGGATCCGAGGCTTTCTTT.

This clone came up a few times. The chain is built from TRBV7-2 and TRBJ2-3, with a tentative D call TRBD1 (6 bases). From germline, CDR1 is SGHTA and CDR2 FQGNSA. The CDR3 is made up of 14 amino acids. V dropped 2 bases and J dropped 4 bases, with 10 bases sitting between them. CDR3 residues: CASSLTSGADTQYF. Here the CDR3 DNA reads TGTGCCAGCAGCTTAACGTCAGGGGCAGATACGCAGTATTTT. Complete variable domain (other parts from reference TRBV7-2 and TRBJ2-3): GAGVSQSPSNKVTEKGKDVELRCDPISGHTALYWYRQSLGQGLEFLIYFQGNSAPDKSGLPSDRFSAERTGGSVSTLTIQRTQQEDSAVYLCASSLTSGADTQYFGPGTRLTVL.

This sequence joins TRBV18 and TRBJ2-1; D possibly corresponds to TRBD2 (6 bases). The CDR3 consists of 13 residues. Trimming left V 0 bases short and J 15 bases short, with 15 bases between. The germline V gene encodes CDR1 KGHSH and CDR2 LQKENI. The CDR3: CASSPPSLATWFF. In DNA form, the CDR3 reads TGTGCCAGCTCACCACCCAGCCTAGCGACATGGTTCTTC. Together with reference TRBV18 and TRBJ2-1, the CDR3 gives the full variable domain: NAGVMQNPRHLVRRRGQEARLRCSPMKGHSHVYWYRQLPEEGLKFMVYLQKENIIDESGMPKERFSAEFPKEGPSILRIQQVVRGDSAAYFCASSPPSLATWFFGPGTRLTVL.

The chain couples TRBV5-6 to TRBJ2-2; TRBD2 matches at 14 bases. Germline values: CDR1 SGHDT, CDR2 YYEEEE. The CDR3 is made up of 16 amino acids. V dropped 4 bases and J dropped 5; count of bases not matched to a gene: 4. The CDR3 here is CASSRRTSGRTGELFF. CDR3 nucleotide sequence: TGTGCCAGCAGCCGACGGACTAGCGGGAGGACCGGGGAGCTGTTTTTT.

V usage is TRBV5-4 and J usage is TRBJ2-7; weak D call: TRBD2 (5 bases). V lost 4 bases, J lost 4 bases, and 21 bases lay in between. Germline V CDR1 and CDR2: SGHNT, YYREEE (reference sequence). The CDR3 spans 16 residues. The chain's CDR3 is CASSKVGPTGIYEQYF. The CDR3, as DNA: TGTGCCAGCAGCAAAGTGGGTCCCACGGGGATATACGAGCAGTACTTC. The whole variable domain, filled in from reference TRBV5-4 and TRBJ2-7, reads ETGVTQSPTHLIKTRGQQVTLRCSSQSGHNTVSWYQQALGQGPQFIFQYYREEENGRGNFPPRFSGLQFPNYSSELNVNALELDDSALYLCASSKVGPTGIYEQYFGPGTRLTVT.